Presented here are 6 T cell receptor beta chains from one specimen sequenced in a study of control samples from healthy donors and cancer patients. Sequencing was performed with immunoSEQ multiplex PCR; in TCRdb, only in-frame clones are kept and a portion is missing. The sample includes about 150,000 clones, approximately 96% of them seen just once. The specimen was blood. All receptors come from a man between 40 and 49 years old in good health.

CDR3 loop: CASSVASGGFEQYF. As DNA, the CDR3 is TGTGCCAGCAGCGTAGCTAGCGGGGGGTTCGAGCAGTACTTC. J is TRBJ2-7 and V is TRBV9; 11 bases are a match to TRBD2. CDR1 is SGDLS, CDR2 YYNGEE, per germline. CDR3 size: 14 residues. Trimming cost V 0 bases and J 6 bases; bases outside gene matches: 2. Together with reference TRBV9 and TRBJ2-7, the CDR3 gives the full variable domain: DSGVTQTPKHLITATGQRVTLRCSPRSGDLSVYWYQQSLDQGLQFLIQYYNGEERAKGNILERFSAQQFPDLHSELNLSSLELGDSALYFCASSVASGGFEQYFGPGTRLTVT.

This chain uses TRBV5-1 with TRBJ1-5; 8 bases are a match to TRBD1. The CDR3 is made up of 15 amino acids. Germline values: CDR1 SGHRS, CDR2 YFSETQ. V dropped 2 bases and J dropped 4; count of bases not matched to a gene: 5. The CDR3: CASSFRTGRNQPQHF. The CDR3 DNA reads as TGCGCCAGCAGCTTTAGGACAGGGCGAAATCAGCCCCAGCATTTT.

This clone appeared a few times. The chain couples TRBV23-1 to TRBJ1-1, with unresolved D. TRBV23-1 is labeled an ORF, and its function is uncertain. CDR3 length: 13 residues. Trimming removed 2 bases at V and 1 base at J, with 5 bases between. The CDR3 coding sequence is TGCGCCAGCAGTCAACCGGGGAACACTGAAGCTTTCTTT. It specifies CASSQPGNTEAFF.

The J gene is TRBJ1-1, the V gene TRBV19; D uncertain. Trimming took off 1 base at V and 0 bases at J, with 9 bases between the two ends. From germline, CDR1 is LNHDA and CDR2 SQIVND (reference sequence). CDR3 size: 15 residues. Written as DNA, the CDR3 is TGTGCCAGTAGTATAGGCATATCGATGAACACTGAAGCTTTCTTT. Translating gives CASSIGISMNTEAFF.

The chain carries TRBV24-1 and TRBJ1-2, with a weak D call TRBD1 (6 bases). The ends were cut back, 5 bases at V and 8 bases at J, with 14 bases in the middle. CDR1 KGHDR and CDR2 SFDVKD come from the germline V gene. The CDR3 has 13 residues. As DNA, the CDR3 is TGTGCCACCAGTGTAACAGGGTTGAACGGCTACACCTTC. Translated, it gives CATSVTGLNGYTF.

As DNA, the CDR3 is TGTGCCAGCAGCTCCCGGGGGCGAACTAATGAAAAACTGTTTTTT. Translated, it gives CASSSRGRTNEKLFF. The chain uses TRBV7-2 and TRBJ1-4, with TRBD1 as a possible D gene (6 bases). The CDR3 covers 15 residues. Germline V gives CDR1 SGHTA, CDR2 FQGNSA. The V and J ends lost 4 bases and 1 base respectively, with 10 bases between them.